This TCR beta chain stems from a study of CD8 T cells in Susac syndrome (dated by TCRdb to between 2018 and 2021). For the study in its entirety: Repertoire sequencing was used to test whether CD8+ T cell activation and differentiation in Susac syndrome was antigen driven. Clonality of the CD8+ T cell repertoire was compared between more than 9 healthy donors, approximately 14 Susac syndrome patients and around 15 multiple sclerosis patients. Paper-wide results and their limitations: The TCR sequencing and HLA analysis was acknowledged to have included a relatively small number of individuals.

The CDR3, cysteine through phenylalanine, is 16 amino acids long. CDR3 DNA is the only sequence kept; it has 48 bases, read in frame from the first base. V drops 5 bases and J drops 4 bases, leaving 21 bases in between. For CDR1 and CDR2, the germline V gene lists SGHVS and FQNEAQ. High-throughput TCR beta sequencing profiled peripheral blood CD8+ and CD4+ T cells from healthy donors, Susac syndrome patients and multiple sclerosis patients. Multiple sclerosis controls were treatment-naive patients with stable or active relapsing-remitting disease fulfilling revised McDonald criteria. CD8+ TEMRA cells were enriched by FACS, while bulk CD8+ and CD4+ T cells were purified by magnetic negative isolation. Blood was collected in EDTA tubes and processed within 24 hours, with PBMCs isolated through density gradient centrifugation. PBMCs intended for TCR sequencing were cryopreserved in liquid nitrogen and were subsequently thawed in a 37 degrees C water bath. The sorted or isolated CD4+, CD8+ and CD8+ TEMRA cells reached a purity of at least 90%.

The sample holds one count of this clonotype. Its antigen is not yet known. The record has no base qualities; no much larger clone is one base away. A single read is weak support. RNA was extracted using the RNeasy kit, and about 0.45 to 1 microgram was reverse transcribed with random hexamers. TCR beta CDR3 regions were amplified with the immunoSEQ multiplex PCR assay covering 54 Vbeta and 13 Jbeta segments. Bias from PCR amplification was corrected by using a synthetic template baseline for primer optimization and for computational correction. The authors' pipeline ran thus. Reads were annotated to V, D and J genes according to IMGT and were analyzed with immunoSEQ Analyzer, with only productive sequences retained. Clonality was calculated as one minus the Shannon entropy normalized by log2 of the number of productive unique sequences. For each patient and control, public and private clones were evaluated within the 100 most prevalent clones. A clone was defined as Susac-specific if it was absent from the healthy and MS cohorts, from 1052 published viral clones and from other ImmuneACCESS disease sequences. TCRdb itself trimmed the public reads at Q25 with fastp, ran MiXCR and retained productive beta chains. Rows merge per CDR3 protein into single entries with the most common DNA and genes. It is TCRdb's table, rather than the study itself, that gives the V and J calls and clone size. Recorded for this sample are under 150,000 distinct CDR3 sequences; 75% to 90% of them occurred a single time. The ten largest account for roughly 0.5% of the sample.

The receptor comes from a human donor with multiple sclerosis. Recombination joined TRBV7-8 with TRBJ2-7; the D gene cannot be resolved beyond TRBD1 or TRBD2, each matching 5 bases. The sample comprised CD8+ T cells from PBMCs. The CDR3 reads CASSAVPGSWGYEQYF. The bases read TGTGCCAGCAGCGCCGTACCAGGGTCCTGGGGGTACGAGCAGTACTTC.